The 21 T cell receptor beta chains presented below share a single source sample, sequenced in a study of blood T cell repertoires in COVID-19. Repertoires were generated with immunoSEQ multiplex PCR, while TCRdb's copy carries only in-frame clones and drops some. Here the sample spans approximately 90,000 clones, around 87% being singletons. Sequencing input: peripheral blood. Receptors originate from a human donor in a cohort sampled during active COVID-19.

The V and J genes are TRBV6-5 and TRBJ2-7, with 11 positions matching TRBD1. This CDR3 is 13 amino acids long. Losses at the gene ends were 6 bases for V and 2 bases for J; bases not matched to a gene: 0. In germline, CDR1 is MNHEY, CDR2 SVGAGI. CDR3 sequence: CASRGQGAYEQYF. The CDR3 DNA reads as TGTGCCAGCAGGGGACAGGGGGCCTACGAGCAGTACTTC.

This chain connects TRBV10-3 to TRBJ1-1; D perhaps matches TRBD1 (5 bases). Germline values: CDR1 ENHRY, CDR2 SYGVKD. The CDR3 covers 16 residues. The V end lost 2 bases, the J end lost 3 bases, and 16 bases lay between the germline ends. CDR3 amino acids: CAISEDLRVMDTEAFF. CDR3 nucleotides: TGTGCCATCAGTGAGGACCTCAGGGTAATGGACACTGAAGCTTTCTTT.

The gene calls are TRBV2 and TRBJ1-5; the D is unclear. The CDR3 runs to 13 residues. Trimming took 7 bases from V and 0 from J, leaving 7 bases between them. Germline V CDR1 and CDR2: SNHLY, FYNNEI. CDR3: CASNRDSNQPQHF. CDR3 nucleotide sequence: TGTGCCAGCAATCGAGATAGCAATCAGCCCCAGCATTTT.

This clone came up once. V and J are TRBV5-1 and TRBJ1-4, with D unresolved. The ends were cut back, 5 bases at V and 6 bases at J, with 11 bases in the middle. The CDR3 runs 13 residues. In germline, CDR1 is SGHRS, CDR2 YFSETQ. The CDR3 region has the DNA TGCGCCAGCAGTTCGGCGGTTGATGAAAAACTGTTTTTT. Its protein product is CASSSAVDEKLFF.

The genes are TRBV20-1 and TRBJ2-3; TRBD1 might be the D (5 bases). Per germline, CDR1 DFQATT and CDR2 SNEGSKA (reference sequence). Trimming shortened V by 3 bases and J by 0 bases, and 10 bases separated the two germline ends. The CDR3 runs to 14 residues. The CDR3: CSASPGSSTDTQYF. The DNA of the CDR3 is TGCAGTGCTAGTCCAGGGTCAAGCACAGATACGCAGTATTTT.

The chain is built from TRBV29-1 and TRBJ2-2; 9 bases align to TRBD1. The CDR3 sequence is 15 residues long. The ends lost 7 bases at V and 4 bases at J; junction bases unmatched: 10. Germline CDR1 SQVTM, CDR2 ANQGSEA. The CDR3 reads CSGESRTGATGELFF. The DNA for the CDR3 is TGCAGCGGCGAAAGTAGGACAGGGGCCACCGGGGAGCTGTTTTTT.

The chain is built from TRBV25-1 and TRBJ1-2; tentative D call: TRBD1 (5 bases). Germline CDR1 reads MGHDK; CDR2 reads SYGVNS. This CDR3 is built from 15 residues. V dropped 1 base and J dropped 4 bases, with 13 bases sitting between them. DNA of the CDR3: TGTGCCAGCAGTGAATGGGGTCTTCAGGGCTATGGCTACACCTTC. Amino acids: CASSEWGLQGYGYTF.

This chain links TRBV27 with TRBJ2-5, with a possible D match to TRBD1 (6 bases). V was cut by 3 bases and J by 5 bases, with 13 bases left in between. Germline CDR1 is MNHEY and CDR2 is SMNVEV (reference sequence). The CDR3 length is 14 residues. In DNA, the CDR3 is TGTGCCAGCAGTTTTCGCCGTAGGGGGGAGACCCAGTACTTC. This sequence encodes CASSFRRRGETQYF.

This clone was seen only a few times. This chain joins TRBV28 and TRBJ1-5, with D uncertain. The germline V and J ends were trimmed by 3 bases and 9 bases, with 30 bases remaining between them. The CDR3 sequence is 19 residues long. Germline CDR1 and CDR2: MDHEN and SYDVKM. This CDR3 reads CASSLVTGAPSLLGTPQHF. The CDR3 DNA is TGTGCCAGCAGTTTGGTAACGGGTGCGCCTTCCTTATTGGGTACGCCCCAGCATTTT.

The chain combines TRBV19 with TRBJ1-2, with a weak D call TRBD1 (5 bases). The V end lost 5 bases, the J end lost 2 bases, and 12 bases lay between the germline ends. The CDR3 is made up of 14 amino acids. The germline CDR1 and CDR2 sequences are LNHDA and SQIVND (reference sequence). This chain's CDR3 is CASSSRQGNYGYTF. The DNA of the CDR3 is TGTGCCAGTAGTTCGCGGCAGGGCAACTATGGCTACACCTTC. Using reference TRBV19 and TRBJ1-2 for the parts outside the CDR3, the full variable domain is DGGITQSPKYLFRKEGQNVTLSCEQNLNHDAMYWYRQDPGQGLRLIYYSQIVNDFQKGDIAEGYSVSREKKESFPLTVTSAQKNPTAFYLCASSSRQGNYGYTFGSGTRLTVV.

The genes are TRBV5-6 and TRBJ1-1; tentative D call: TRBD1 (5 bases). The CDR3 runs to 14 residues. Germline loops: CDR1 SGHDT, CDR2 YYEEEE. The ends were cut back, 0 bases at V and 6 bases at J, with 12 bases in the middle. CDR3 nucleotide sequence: TGTGCCAGCAGCTTGGTCCAGGGTGTGGCTGAAGCTTTCTTT. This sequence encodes CASSLVQGVAEAFF.

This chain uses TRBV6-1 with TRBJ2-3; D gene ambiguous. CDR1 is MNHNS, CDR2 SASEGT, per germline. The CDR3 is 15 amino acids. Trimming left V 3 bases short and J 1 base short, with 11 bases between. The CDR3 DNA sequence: TGTGCCAGCAGTGATACATGGTCCGGCACAGATACGCAGTATTTT. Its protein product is CASSDTWSGTDTQYF.

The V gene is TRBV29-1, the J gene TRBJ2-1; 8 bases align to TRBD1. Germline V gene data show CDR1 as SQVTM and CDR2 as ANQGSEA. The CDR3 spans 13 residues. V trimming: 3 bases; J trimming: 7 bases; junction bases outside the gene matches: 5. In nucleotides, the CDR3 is TGCAGCGTTGACGCGACAGGGGTGAATGAGCAGTTCTTC. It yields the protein CSVDATGVNEQFF.

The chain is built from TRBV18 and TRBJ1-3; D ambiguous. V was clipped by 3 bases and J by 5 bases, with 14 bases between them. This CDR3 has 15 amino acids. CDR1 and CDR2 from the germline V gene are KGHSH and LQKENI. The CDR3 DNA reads TGTGCCAGCTCACCCACGCGGGGAGAACGAAACACCATATATTTT. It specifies CASSPTRGERNTIYF.

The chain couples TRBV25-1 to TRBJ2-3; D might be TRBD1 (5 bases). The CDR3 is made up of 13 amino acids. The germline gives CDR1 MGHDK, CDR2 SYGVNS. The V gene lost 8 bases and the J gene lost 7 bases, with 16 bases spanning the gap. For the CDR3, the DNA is TGTGCCAGCGCATCTACTGGGGCTCATACGCAGTATTTT. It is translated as CASASTGAHTQYF.

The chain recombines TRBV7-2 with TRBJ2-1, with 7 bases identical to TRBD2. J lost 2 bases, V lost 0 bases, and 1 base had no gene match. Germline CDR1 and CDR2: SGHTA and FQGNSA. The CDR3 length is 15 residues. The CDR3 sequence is CASSLAAGAYNEQFF. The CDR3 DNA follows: TGTGCCAGCAGCTTAGCGGCGGGGGCCTACAATGAGCAGTTCTTC.

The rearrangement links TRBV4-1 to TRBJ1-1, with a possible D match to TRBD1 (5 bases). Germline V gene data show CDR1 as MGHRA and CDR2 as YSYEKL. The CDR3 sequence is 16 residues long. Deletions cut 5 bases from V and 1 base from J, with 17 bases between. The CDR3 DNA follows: TGCGCCAGCAGCTTCGATCCCCAGGGATCGAACACTGAAGCTTTCTTT. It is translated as CASSFDPQGSNTEAFF.

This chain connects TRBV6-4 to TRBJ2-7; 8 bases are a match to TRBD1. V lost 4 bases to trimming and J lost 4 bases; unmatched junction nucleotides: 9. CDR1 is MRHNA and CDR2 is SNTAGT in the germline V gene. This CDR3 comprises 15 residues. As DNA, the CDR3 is TGTGCCAGCAGTGGAGACAGGGGAGGCCGGTACGAGCAGTACTTC. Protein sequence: CASSGDRGGRYEQYF.

The CDR3 reads CASSSSGVYGYTF. CDR3 nucleotides: TGTGCCAGCAGCTCCTCAGGGGTCTATGGCTACACCTTC. The V and J genes are TRBV7-2 and TRBJ1-2; tentatively, D is TRBD1 (6 bases). Germline V gene sequence: CDR1 SGHTA, CDR2 FQGNSA. CDR3 length equals 13 residues. Deletions cut 4 bases from V and 4 bases from J, with 10 bases between. Full variable domain (outside the CDR3, taken from reference TRBV7-2 and TRBJ1-2): GAGVSQSPSNKVTEKGKDVELRCDPISGHTALYWYRQSLGQGLEFLIYFQGNSAPDKSGLPSDRFSAERTGGSVSTLTIQRTQQEDSAVYLCASSSSGVYGYTFGSGTRLTVV.

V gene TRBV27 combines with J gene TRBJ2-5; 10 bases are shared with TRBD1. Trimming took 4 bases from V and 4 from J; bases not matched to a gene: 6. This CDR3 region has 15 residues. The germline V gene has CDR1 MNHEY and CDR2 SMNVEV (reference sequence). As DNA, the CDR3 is TGTGCCAGCAGTTGGGGGACAGGGGCAGGAGAGACCCAGTACTTC. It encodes CASSWGTGAGETQYF.

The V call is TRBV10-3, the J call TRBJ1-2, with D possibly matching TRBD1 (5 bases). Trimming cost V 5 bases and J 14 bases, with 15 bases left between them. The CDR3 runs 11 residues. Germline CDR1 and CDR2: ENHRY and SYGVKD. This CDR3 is CAISSTRVLTF. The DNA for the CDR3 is TGTGCCATCAGTTCAACCAGGGTATTAACCTTC.